The sequence of this T cell receptor beta chain was determined in a study of T cells in Graves' hyperthyroidism and ophthalmopathy. Study observations and caveats: Prediction of ophthalmopathy progression came a median around 6 months pre-onset. Within blood appeared most thyroid clonotypes that had expanded above 0.001.

Lactation, pregnancy, other autoimmune disease or uncontrolled infection excluded patients. Diagnoses rested on clinical symptoms, serum thyroxine and TRAb, thyroid ultrasound and orbital computed tomography. As for this clonotype: Its antigen remains unidentified.

Amplified TCR beta CDR3 regions derived from RNA transcripts. The HTBI primer set served for first-round RT-PCR of the TCR CDR3. TCRdb redid the calling of the multiplex PCR reads with MiXCR, one entry per CDR3 protein. Of about 700,000 distinct CDR3 sequences listed, over 40% are singletons. Germline CDR1 and CDR2: SGHVS and FNYEAQ. The CDR3 is 14 amino acids. The sample taken for sequencing was peripheral blood or thyroid tissue (not recorded which). The TCR originated in an adult man with Graves' disease, either hyperthyroidism or ophthalmopathy (not recorded which). V gene TRBV7-6 combines with J gene TRBJ1-2, with D unclear. The CDR3 is CARDPRGRNYGYTF. The CDR3 nucleotides read TGTGCTAGAGACCCCCGGGGAAGGAACTATGGCTACACCTTC.